This record looks at one TCR beta chain sequence and its context. The investigators amplified TCR beta CDR3 regions from RNA transcripts. A first-round RT-PCR of the TCR CDR3 used the HTBI primer set. One entry per CDR3 protein results from TCRdb running MiXCR on the multiplex PCR reads. The sample lists 600,000 to 800,000 distinct CDR3 sequences; around a third were seen once. The CDR3 sequence is 17 residues long. Trimming cost V 4 bases and J 2 bases, with 17 bases left between them. In germline, CDR1 is KGHDR, CDR2 SFDVKD. Pregnant or lactating patients were excluded, as were those with uncontrolled infection or other autoimmune disease. These data belong to a study of T cells in Graves' hyperthyroidism and ophthalmopathy.

This chain joins TRBV24-1 and TRBJ2-1, with D possibly being TRBD1 or TRBD2 (5 bases each). Sequenced material: blood. The TCR was taken from a woman aged 35 to 49 with Graves' hyperthyroidism. The CDR3 DNA reads TGTGCCACCAGTGACCCGGGGCTGGGGTTCCCCTACAATGAGCAGTTCTTC. It is translated as CATSDPGLGFPYNEQFF.